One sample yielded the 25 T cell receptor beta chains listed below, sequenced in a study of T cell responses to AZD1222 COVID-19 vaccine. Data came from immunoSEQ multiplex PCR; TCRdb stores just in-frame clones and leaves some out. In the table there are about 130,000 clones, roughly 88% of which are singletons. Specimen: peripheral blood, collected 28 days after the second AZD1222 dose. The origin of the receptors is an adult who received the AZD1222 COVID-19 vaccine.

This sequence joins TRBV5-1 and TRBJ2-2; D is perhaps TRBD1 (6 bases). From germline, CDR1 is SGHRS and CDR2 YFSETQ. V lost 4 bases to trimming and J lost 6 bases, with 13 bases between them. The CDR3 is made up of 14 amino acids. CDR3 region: CASSGNRDAGELFF. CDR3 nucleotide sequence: TGCGCCAGCAGCGGGAACAGGGACGCCGGGGAGCTGTTTTTT.

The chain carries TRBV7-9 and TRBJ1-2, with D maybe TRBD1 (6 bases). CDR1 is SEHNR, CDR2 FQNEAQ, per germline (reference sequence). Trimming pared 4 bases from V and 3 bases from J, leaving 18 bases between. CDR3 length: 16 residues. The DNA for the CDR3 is TGTGCCAGCAGCTCCAAAACAGGGCGGGGGGACTATGGCTACACCTTC. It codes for CASSSKTGRGDYGYTF.

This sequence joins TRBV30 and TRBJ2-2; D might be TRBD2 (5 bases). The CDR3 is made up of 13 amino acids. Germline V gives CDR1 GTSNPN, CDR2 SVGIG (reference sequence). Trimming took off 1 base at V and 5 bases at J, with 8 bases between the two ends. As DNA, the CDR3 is TGTGCCTGGAGTGCCCAGCGGACCGGGGAGCTGTTTTTT. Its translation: CAWSAQRTGELFF. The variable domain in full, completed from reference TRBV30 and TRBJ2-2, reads SQTIHQWPATLVQPVGSPLSLECTVEGTSNPNLYWYRQAAGRGLQLLFYSVGIGQISSEVPQNLSASRPQDRQFILSSKKLLLSDSGFYLCAWSAQRTGELFFGEGSRLTVL.

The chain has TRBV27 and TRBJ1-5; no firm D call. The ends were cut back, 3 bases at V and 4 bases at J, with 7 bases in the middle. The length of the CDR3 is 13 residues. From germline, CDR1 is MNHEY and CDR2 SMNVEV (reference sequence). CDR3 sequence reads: CASSLSRNQPQHF. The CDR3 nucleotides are TGTGCCAGCAGTTTGTCCAGGAATCAGCCCCAGCATTTT.

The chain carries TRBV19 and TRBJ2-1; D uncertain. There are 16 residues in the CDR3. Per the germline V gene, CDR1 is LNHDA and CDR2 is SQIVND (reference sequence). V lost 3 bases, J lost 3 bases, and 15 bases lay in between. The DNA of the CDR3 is TGTGCCAGTAGTATCCTAGAGCCCCCTCTCTACAATGAGCAGTTCTTC. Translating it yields CASSILEPPLYNEQFF.

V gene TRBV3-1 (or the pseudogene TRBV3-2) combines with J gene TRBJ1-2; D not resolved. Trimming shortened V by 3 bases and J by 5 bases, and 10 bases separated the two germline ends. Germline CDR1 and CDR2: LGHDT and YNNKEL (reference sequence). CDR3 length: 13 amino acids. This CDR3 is CASSQTGNYGYTF. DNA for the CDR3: TGTGCCAGCAGCCAGACGGGGAATTATGGCTACACCTTC.

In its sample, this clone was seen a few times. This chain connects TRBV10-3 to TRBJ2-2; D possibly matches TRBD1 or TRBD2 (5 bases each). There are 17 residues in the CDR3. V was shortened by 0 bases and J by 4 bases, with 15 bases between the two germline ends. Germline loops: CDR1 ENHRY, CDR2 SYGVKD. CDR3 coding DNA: TGTGCCATCAGTGAGTCGACGGGGACCTTCGGCACCGGGGAGCTGTTTTTT. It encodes CAISESTGTFGTGELFF.

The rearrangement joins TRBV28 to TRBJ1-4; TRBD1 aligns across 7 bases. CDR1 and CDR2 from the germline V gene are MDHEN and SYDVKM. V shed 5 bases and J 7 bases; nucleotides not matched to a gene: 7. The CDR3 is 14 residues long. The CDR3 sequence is CASSLQGRSEKLFF. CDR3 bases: TGTGCCAGCAGTCTACAGGGGCGGAGTGAAAAACTGTTTTTT.

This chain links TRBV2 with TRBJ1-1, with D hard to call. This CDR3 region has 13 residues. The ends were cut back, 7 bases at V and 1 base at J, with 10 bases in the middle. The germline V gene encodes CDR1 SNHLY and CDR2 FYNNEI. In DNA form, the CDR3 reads TGTGCCAGCATCCTACACCCGAACACTGAAGCTTTCTTT. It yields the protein CASILHPNTEAFF. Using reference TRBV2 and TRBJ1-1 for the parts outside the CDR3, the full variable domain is EPEVTQTPSHQVTQMGQEVILRCVPISNHLYFYWYRQILGQKVEFLVSFYNNEISEKSEIFDDQFSVERPDGSNFTLKIRSTKLEDSAMYFCASILHPNTEAFFGQGTRLTVV.

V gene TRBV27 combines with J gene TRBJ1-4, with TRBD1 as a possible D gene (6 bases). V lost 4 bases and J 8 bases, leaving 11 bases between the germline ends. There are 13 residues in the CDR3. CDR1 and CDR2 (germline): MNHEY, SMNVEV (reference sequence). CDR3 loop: CASSSRGGEKLFF. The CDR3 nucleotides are TGTGCCAGCAGTTCCAGGGGTGGAGAAAAACTGTTTTTT.

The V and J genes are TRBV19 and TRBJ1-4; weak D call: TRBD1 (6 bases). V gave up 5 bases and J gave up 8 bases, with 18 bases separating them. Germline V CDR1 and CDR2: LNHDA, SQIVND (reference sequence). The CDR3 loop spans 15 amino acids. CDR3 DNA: TGTGCCAGTAGTGACCTAACAGGGTCGCGGGAAAAACTGTTTTTT. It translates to CASSDLTGSREKLFF.

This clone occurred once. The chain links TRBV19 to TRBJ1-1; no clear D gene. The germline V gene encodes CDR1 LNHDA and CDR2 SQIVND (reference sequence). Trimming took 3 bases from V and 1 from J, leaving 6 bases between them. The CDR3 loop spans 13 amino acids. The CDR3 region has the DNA TGTGCCAGTAGTATGACCGGGAACACTGAAGCTTTCTTT. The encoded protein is CASSMTGNTEAFF.

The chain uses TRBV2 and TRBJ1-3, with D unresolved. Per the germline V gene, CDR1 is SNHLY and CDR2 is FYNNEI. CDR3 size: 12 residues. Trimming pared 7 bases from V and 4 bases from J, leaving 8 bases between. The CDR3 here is CASIGGGNTIYF. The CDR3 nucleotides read TGTGCCAGCATTGGAGGCGGAAACACCATATATTTT. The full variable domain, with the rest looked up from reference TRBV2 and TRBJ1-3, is EPEVTQTPSHQVTQMGQEVILRCVPISNHLYFYWYRQILGQKVEFLVSFYNNEISEKSEIFDDQFSVERPDGSNFTLKIRSTKLEDSAMYFCASIGGGNTIYFGEGSWLTVV.

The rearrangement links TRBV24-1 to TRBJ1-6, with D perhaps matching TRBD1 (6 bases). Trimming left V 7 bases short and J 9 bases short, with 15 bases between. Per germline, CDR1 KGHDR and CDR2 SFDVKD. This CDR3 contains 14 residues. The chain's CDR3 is CATRESTGGSPLHF. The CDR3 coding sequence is TGTGCCACCAGGGAGTCGACAGGAGGTTCACCCCTCCACTTT.

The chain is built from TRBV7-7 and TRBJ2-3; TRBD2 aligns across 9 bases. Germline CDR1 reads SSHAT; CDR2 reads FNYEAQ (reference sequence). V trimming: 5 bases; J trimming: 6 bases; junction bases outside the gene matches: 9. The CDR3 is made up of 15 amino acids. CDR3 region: CASSPTSGVVDTQYF. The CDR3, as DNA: TGTGCCAGCAGCCCGACTAGCGGAGTTGTGGATACGCAGTATTTT.

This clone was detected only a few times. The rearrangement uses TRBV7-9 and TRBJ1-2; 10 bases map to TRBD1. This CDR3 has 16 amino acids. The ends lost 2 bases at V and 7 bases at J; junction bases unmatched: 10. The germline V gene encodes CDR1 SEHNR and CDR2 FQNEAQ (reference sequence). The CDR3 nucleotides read TGTGCCAGCAGCTTACTGGGGACAGGGGCGGTCGCTGGCTACACCTTC. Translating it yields CASSLLGTGAVAGYTF. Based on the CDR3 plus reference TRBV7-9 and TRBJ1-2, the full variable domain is DTGVSQNPRHKITKRGQNVTFRCDPISEHNRLYWYRQTLGQGPEFLTYFQNEAQLEKSRLLSDRFSAERPKGSFSTLEIQRTEQGDSAMYLCASSLLGTGAVAGYTFGSGTRLTVV.

In DNA, the CDR3 is TGTGCTAGTGGTTGGTCCTTTAGTGCTGGGGCCAACGTCCTGACTTTC. The encoded protein is CASGWSFSAGANVLTF. V is TRBV12-5 and J is TRBJ2-6, with no clear D. From germline, CDR1 is LGHNT and CDR2 FRNRAP. Between the trimmed V and J ends, which lost 4 bases and 2 bases, there was a span of 12 bases. CDR3 size: 16 residues.

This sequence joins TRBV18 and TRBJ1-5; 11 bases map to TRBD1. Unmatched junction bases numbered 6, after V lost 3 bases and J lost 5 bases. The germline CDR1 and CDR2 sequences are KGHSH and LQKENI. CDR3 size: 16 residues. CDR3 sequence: CASSPYRDRGYQPQHF. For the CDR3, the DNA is TGTGCCAGCTCACCGTATCGGGACAGGGGGTATCAGCCCCAGCATTTT.

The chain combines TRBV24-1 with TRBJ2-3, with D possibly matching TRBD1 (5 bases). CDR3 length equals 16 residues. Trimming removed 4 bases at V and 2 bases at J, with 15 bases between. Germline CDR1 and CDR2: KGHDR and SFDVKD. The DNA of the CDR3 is TGTGCCACCAGTGAGGTTGGGGCCCGATACACAGATACGCAGTATTTT. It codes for CATSEVGARYTDTQYF.

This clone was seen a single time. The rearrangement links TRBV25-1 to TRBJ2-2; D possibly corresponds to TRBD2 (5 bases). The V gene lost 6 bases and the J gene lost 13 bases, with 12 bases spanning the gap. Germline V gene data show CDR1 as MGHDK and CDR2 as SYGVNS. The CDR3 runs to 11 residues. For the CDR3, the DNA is TGTGCCAGCAGCCCCGGGATGGTGCTGTTTTTT. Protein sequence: CASSPGMVLFF.

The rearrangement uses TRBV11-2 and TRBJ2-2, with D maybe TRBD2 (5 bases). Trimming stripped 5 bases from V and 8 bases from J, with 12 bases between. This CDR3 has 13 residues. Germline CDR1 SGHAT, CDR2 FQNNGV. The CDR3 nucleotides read TGTGCCAGCAGCGGTTTGCGGGCTGGGGAGCTGTTTTTT. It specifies CASSGLRAGELFF. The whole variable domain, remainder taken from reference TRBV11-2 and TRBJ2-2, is EAGVAQSPRYKIIEKRQSVAFWCNPISGHATLYWYQQILGQGPKLLIQFQNNGVVDDSQLPKDRFSAERLKGVDSTLKIQPAKLEDSAVYLCASSGLRAGELFFGEGSRLTVL.

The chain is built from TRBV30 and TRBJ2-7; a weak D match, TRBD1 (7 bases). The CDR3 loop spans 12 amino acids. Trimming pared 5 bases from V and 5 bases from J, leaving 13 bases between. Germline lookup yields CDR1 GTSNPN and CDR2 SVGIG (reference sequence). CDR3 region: CAWSTGRHEQYF. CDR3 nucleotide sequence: TGTGCCTGGTCGACAGGGAGGCACGAGCAGTACTTC.

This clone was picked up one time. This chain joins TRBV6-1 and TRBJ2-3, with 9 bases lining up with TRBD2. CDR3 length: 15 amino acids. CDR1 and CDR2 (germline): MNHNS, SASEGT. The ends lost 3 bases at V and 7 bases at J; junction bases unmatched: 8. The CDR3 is CASSDAAGGPYTQYF. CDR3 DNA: TGTGCCAGCAGTGACGCGGCGGGAGGGCCGTATACGCAGTATTTT.

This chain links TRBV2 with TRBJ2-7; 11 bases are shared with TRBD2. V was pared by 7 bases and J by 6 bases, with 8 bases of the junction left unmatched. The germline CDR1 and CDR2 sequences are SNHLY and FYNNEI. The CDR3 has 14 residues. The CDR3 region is CASMARLAGGEQYF. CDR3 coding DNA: TGTGCCAGCATGGCCAGGCTAGCGGGAGGCGAGCAGTACTTC. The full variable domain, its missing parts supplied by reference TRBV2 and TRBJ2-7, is EPEVTQTPSHQVTQMGQEVILRCVPISNHLYFYWYRQILGQKVEFLVSFYNNEISEKSEIFDDQFSVERPDGSNFTLKIRSTKLEDSAMYFCASMARLAGGEQYFGPGTRLTVT.

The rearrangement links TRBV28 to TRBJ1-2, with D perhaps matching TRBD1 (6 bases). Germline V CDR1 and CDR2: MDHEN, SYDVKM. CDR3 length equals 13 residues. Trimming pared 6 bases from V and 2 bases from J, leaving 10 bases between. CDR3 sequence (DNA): TGTGCCAGCAGCTCCACAGGGAACTATGGCTACACCTTC. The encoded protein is CASSSTGNYGYTF.